Included here is one T cell receptor (beta chain) sequence, with context. This entry is derived from a study of shared clonotypes between healthy human individuals. CD45RO negativity and positive selection for CCR7 defined naive CD8 cells, a population that excluded terminally differentiated effector memory CD45RA+ cells. Some clones are missing from TCRdb's copy, which holds only in-frame ones; the method was immunoSEQ multiplex PCR. This sample yields around 2.1 million clones, of which 93% are seen a single time; about 1.8% belongs to the top ten. Sequenced sample: naive CD8+ T cells from PBMCs. This TCR derives from a man aged 18 to 29 in good health. Some clones in this sample may be carry-over from other donors' samples.

The CDR3 DNA reads TGTGCCAGCAGCACGACAGGTAGAACCTACGAGCAGTACTTC. It translates to CASSTTGRTYEQYF. The rearrangement links TRBV5-6 to TRBJ2-7; D perhaps matches TRBD1 (6 bases). CDR1 and CDR2 from the germline V gene are SGHDT and YYEEEE. V gave up 4 bases and J gave up 2 bases, with 13 bases separating them. The CDR3 is 14 residues long. The whole variable domain, remainder taken from reference TRBV5-6 and TRBJ2-7, is DAGVTQSPTHLIKTRGQQVTLRCSPKSGHDTVSWYQQALGQGPQFIFQYYEEEERQRGNFPDRFSGHQFPNYSSELNVNALLLGDSALYLCASSTTGRTYEQYFGPGTRLTVT.